This TCR beta chain came from a study of vaccination and CD4 T cells after COVID-19. Germline lookup yields CDR1 MNHNS and CDR2 SASEGT. There are 11 residues in the CDR3. The V end was cut by 5 bases, the J end by 10 bases, with 9 bases between. As for this clonotype: Its antigen is not known.

With the Oncomine TCR Beta short-read assay, DNA from cultured CD4+ T cells was sequenced. MiXCR was run by TCRdb on the PCR reads, yielding one entry per CDR3 protein. The table records roughly 16,000 distinct CDR3 sequences, approximately 70% of them present only once. Treatment defined: 10-day PBMC culture with coronavirus spike peptide pools or control peptides (ViraFEST assay). This sequence joins TRBV6-1 and TRBJ1-3; no reliable D call. Material: CD4+ T cells from blood, cultured in vitro. The clonotype originates from a human donor who had recovered from COVID-19. The CDR3 sequence is CASSPSGTIYF. The CDR3 region has the DNA TGTGCCAGCAGTCCCTCCGGGACCATATATTTT.